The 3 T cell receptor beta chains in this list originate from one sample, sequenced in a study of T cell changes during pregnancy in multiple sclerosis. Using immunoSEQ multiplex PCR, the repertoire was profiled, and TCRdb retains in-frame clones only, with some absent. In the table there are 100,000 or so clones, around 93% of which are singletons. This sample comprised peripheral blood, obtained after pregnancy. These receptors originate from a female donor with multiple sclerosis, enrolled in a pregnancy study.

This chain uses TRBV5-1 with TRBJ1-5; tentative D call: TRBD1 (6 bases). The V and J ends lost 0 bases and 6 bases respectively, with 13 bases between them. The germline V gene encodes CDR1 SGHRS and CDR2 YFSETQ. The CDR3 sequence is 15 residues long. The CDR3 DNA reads TGCGCCAGCAGCTTGGAGGGGGGGGGTATTCAGCCCCAGCATTTT. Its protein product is CASSLEGGGIQPQHF.

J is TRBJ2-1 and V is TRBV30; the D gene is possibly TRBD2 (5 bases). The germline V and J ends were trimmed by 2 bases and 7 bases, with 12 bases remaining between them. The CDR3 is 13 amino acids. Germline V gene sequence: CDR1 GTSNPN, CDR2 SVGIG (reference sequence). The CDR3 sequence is CAWSPRRTNEQFF. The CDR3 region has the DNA TGTGCCTGGAGTCCCCGGAGGACGAATGAGCAGTTCTTC.

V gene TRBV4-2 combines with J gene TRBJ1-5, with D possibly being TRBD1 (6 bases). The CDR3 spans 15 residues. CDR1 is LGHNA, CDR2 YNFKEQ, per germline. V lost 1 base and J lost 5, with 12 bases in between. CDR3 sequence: CASSQVQGSYQPQHF. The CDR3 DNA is TGTGCCAGCAGCCAAGTCCAGGGGAGTTATCAGCCCCAGCATTTT.